A selection of T cell receptor beta chains follows, all from one sample in a study of T cells in Graves' hyperthyroidism and ophthalmopathy. TCRdb reanalysed the multiplex PCR reads using MiXCR and keeps one entry per CDR3 protein. The sample gives around 700,000 distinct CDR3 sequences, roughly a third of which show up once; 31% is in the top ten. The sequenced sample was blood. The receptors here all came from a woman aged 40 to 50 with Graves' hyperthyroidism. Each CDR3 is given with its conserved first and last residue. A D gene is named only where the DNA matches it firmly. Clone size is not always given. Where it is, it says once, few, many or a class for expanded clones.

V gene: TRBV5-6; J gene: TRBJ2-5; D gene: TRBD1; clone size: many; CDR3 DNA: TGTGCCAGCCACAAAGACAGGGGGGTGTTAAGAGAGACCCAGTACTTC; CDR3 protein: CASHKDRGVLRETQYF
V gene: TRBV4-1; J gene: TRBJ1-4; D gene: TRBD1; clone size: many; CDR3 DNA: TGCGCCAGCAGCCACGGGACAGCCATATCTGAAAAACTGTTTTTT; CDR3 protein: CASSHGTAISEKLFF
V gene: TRBV5-1; J gene: TRBJ1-5; D gene: TRBD1; clone size: many; CDR3 DNA: TGCGCCAGCAGCTTGGAAGGACAGGTAACACAGCCCCAGCATTTT; CDR3 protein: CASSLEGQVTQPQHF
V gene: TRBV5-8; J gene: TRBJ1-1; D gene: NA; clone size: many; CDR3 DNA: TGTGCCAGCAGCTTGGGTGCAGGGGCGGGCACTGAAGCTTTCTTT; CDR3 protein: CASSLGAGAGTEAFF
V gene: TRBV6-2/TRBV6-3; J gene: TRBJ1-6; D gene: NA; clone size: NA; CDR3 DNA: TGTGCCAGCAGTTACTCGAGATCACCCCTCCACTTT; CDR3 protein: CASSYSRSPLHF
V gene: TRBV6-6; J gene: TRBJ1-1; D gene: NA; clone size: few; CDR3 DNA: TGTGCCAGCAGTTACTTCCCGCTCTGGAACACTGAAGCTTTCTTT; CDR3 protein: CASSYFPLWNTEAFF
V gene: TRBV12-3/TRBV12-4; J gene: TRBJ2-7; D gene: TRBD1; clone size: many; CDR3 DNA: TGTGCCAGCATTCGGGACAGGGGTTACGAGCAGTACTTC; CDR3 protein: CASIRDRGYEQYF
V gene: TRBV7-9; J gene: TRBJ1-1; D gene: NA; clone size: NA; CDR3 DNA: TGTGCCAGCAGCCAAGGAAGGGGGTCGTATACTGAAGCTTTCTTT; CDR3 protein: CASSQGRGSYTEAFF
V gene: TRBV4-2; J gene: TRBJ2-5; D gene: NA; clone size: NA; CDR3 DNA: TGTGCCAGCAGCCAAGAATCCGTGACCCAAGAGACCCAGTACTTC; CDR3 protein: CASSQESVTQETQYF
V gene: TRBV7-8; J gene: TRBJ1-5; D gene: NA; clone size: many; CDR3 DNA: TGTGCCAGCAGCTTAGCGCAGTCCCTTGGGAGCAATCAGCCCCAGCATTTT; CDR3 protein: CASSLAQSLGSNQPQHF
V gene: TRBV7-8; J gene: TRBJ1-3; D gene: NA; clone size: many; CDR3 DNA: TGTGCCAGCAGCTTAGCGCTTGGGCCTGGAAACACCATATATTTT; CDR3 protein: CASSLALGPGNTIYF
V gene: TRBV7-2; J gene: TRBJ1-5; D gene: NA; clone size: many; CDR3 DNA: TGTGCCAGCAGCTCGTTCGGCAGGGATCAGCCCCAGCATTTT; CDR3 protein: CASSSFGRDQPQHF
V gene: TRBV2; J gene: TRBJ1-5; D gene: NA; clone size: few; CDR3 DNA: TGTGCCAGCAGTTACTTTATCGGGTGGGATCAGCCCCAGCATTTT; CDR3 protein: CASSYFIGWDQPQHF
V gene: TRBV6-1; J gene: TRBJ1-6; D gene: NA; clone size: NA; CDR3 DNA: TGTGCCAGCAGTGGAAGGGACCCTTTGGGATCACCCCTCCACTTT; CDR3 protein: CASSGRDPLGSPLHF
V gene: TRBV7-2; J gene: TRBJ2-7; D gene: TRBD1; clone size: NA; CDR3 DNA: TGCGCCAGCAGCAAGATCGGGGACAGGGCGCGAGAGCAGTACTTC; CDR3 protein: CASSKIGDRAREQYF
V gene: TRBV7-8; J gene: TRBJ2-7; D gene: TRBD1; clone size: NA; CDR3 DNA: TGTGCCAGCAGTCCTAAGCAGGGGGCGGCCTACGAGCAGTACTTC; CDR3 protein: CASSPKQGAAYEQYF
V gene: TRBV6-5; J gene: TRBJ1-1; D gene: NA; clone size: many; CDR3 DNA: TGTGCCAGCAGTTACTCCGAGGGAACTGAAGCTTTCTTT; CDR3 protein: CASSYSEGTEAFF
V gene: TRBV24-1; J gene: TRBJ2-7; D gene: NA; clone size: many; CDR3 DNA: TGTGCCACCAGTGATCCCACCGCCGGACTACCCGTGGAGCAGTACTTC; CDR3 protein: CATSDPTAGLPVEQYF
V gene: TRBV20-1; J gene: TRBJ1-5; D gene: TRBD1; clone size: few; CDR3 DNA: TGCAGTGCTAATGATCAGGGGGCAAAAGGTAATCAGCCCCAGCATTTT; CDR3 protein: CSANDQGAKGNQPQHF
V gene: TRBV9; J gene: TRBJ1-1; D gene: NA; clone size: many; CDR3 DNA: TGTGCCAGCAGCGCGCGGACAGTCCCAGATGAAGCTTTCTTT; CDR3 protein: CASSARTVPDEAFF
V gene: TRBV19; J gene: TRBJ1-1; D gene: TRBD1; clone size: NA; CDR3 DNA: TGTGCCAGTAGTTTCGGACAGGGGGCGCACACTGAAGCTTTCTTT; CDR3 protein: CASSFGQGAHTEAFF
V gene: TRBV10-3; J gene: TRBJ1-1; D gene: TRBD1; clone size: once; CDR3 DNA: TGTGCCATCAGGGGACAGGGGGCCGCTGAAGCTTTCTTT; CDR3 protein: CAIRGQGAAEAFF
V gene: TRBV12-3/TRBV12-4; J gene: TRBJ2-7; D gene: NA; clone size: few; CDR3 DNA: TGTGCCAGCACTACGGAAGGCGGTTTGAAGCAGTACTTC; CDR3 protein: CASTTEGGLKQYF
V gene: TRBV10-3; J gene: TRBJ2-7; D gene: NA; clone size: many; CDR3 DNA: TGTGCCATCAGTGAGTTAGGGGGCTACGAGCAGTACTTC; CDR3 protein: CAISELGGYEQYF
V gene: TRBV7-3; J gene: TRBJ2-5; D gene: NA; clone size: NA; CDR3 DNA: TGTGCCAGCAGCCAAGGAGGGGGCATCGGGGAGACCCAGTACTTC; CDR3 protein: CASSQGGGIGETQYF
V gene: TRBV7-9; J gene: TRBJ2-5; D gene: TRBD2; clone size: NA; CDR3 DNA: TGTGCCAGCAGCCCATTCCGAGCGGGAATAACCCAAGAGACCCAGTACTTC; CDR3 protein: CASSPFRAGITQETQYF
V gene: TRBV7-9; J gene: TRBJ1-5; D gene: TRBD1; clone size: few; CDR3 DNA: TGTGCCAGCTCACGGGAACAGGGGGCTAAGCCCCAGCATTTT; CDR3 protein: CASSREQGAKPQHF
V gene: TRBV11-2; J gene: TRBJ1-2; D gene: NA; clone size: NA; CDR3 DNA: TGTGCCAGCAGCTTTCCCGTATCAGGGGCGAACTATGGCTACACCTTC; CDR3 protein: CASSFPVSGANYGYTF
V gene: TRBV6-2/TRBV6-3; J gene: TRBJ2-5; D gene: NA; clone size: few; CDR3 DNA: TGTGCCAGCAAGTACAGGGAACAAGAGACCCAGTACTTC; CDR3 protein: CASKYREQETQYF
V gene: TRBV5-5; J gene: TRBJ1-5; D gene: NA; clone size: few; CDR3 DNA: TGTGCCAGCAGCTTGGCGCACCAGGGGCTGGATGATCAGCCCCAGCATTTT; CDR3 protein: CASSLAHQGLDDQPQHF
V gene: TRBV24-1; J gene: TRBJ1-2; D gene: NA; clone size: many; CDR3 DNA: TGTGCCACCAGTGAGTCAGGGACCTACACCTTC; CDR3 protein: CATSESGTYTF
V gene: TRBV12-3/TRBV12-4; J gene: TRBJ1-1; D gene: NA; clone size: NA; CDR3 DNA: TGTGCCAGCAGTACAACAGGGCTCCTGAACACTGAAGCTTTCTTT; CDR3 protein: CASSTTGLLNTEAFF
V gene: TRBV5-5; J gene: TRBJ2-4; D gene: TRBD1; clone size: NA; CDR3 DNA: TGTGCCAGCAGCCCAGGGACAGCGTGGGACATTCAGTACTTC; CDR3 protein: CASSPGTAWDIQYF
V gene: TRBV3-1; J gene: TRBJ1-2; D gene: NA; clone size: NA; CDR3 DNA: TGTGCCAGCAGCCAAGTCCTCACAGCCAACTATGGCTACACCTTC; CDR3 protein: CASSQVLTANYGYTF
V gene: TRBV9; J gene: TRBJ1-1; D gene: NA; clone size: few; CDR3 DNA: TGTGCCAGCAGCGTAGTATCGGAGGCCACTGAAGCTTTCTTT; CDR3 protein: CASSVVSEATEAFF
V gene: TRBV7-8; J gene: TRBJ1-1; D gene: TRBD1; clone size: few; CDR3 DNA: TGTGCCAGCAGCTTAAGGGGGCGGGAGGACACTGAAGCTTTCTTT; CDR3 protein: CASSLRGREDTEAFF
V gene: TRBV6-6; J gene: TRBJ1-4; D gene: TRBD1; clone size: many; CDR3 DNA: TGTGCCAGCAGCCGAGCGGACAGGCCCAATGAAAAACTGTTTTTT; CDR3 protein: CASSRADRPNEKLFF
V gene: TRBV7-3; J gene: TRBJ2-5; D gene: NA; clone size: many; CDR3 DNA: TGTGCCAGCAGCTTAGGGGCCCAAGAGACCCAGTACTTC; CDR3 protein: CASSLGAQETQYF
V gene: TRBV7-3; J gene: TRBJ1-5; D gene: NA; clone size: NA; CDR3 DNA: TGTGCCAGCAGCTTCAACCGAAACAGGGCCAATCAGCCCCAGCATTTT; CDR3 protein: CASSFNRNRANQPQHF
V gene: TRBV2; J gene: TRBJ2-2; D gene: NA; clone size: NA; CDR3 DNA: TGTGCCAGCACCCTCGGGGAGGCGGACGCCGGGGAGCTGTTTTTT; CDR3 protein: CASTLGEADAGELFF
V gene: TRBV12-3/TRBV12-4; J gene: TRBJ1-1; D gene: TRBD1; clone size: many; CDR3 DNA: TGTGCCAGCAGTACCTGGACAGGGACGATCACTGAAGCTTTCTTT; CDR3 protein: CASSTWTGTITEAFF
V gene: TRBV12-3/TRBV12-4; J gene: TRBJ1-1; D gene: NA; clone size: once; CDR3 DNA: TGTGCCAGCAGCCTGGGAACCCAGGGTACTGAAGCTTTCTTT; CDR3 protein: CASSLGTQGTEAFF
V gene: TRBV5-6; J gene: TRBJ1-3; D gene: TRBD1; clone size: NA; CDR3 DNA: TGTGCCAGCAGCCCCACAGGGGGAGGCGTTGGAAACACCATATATTTT; CDR3 protein: CASSPTGGGVGNTIYF
V gene: TRBV7-7; J gene: TRBJ1-1; D gene: TRBD1; clone size: few; CDR3 DNA: TGTGCTAGCACAAACCTCAGGGGGCGGACAGTCCGTGAAGCTTTCTTT; CDR3 protein: CASTNLRGRTVREAFF
V gene: TRBV15; J gene: TRBJ1-5; D gene: NA; clone size: NA; CDR3 DNA: TGTGCCACCAGCAGAGAGGGAGGGACGGGTCAGCCCCAGCATTTT; CDR3 protein: CATSREGGTGQPQHF
V gene: TRBV7-2; J gene: TRBJ1-4; D gene: NA; clone size: NA; CDR3 DNA: TGTGCCAGCAGCTCACAGGGTCCGGAAAAACTGTTTTTT; CDR3 protein: CASSSQGPEKLFF
V gene: TRBV13; J gene: TRBJ1-2; D gene: NA; clone size: many; CDR3 DNA: TGTGCCAGCAGCTGCAGGGTGAGGGAGGATGGCTACACCTTC; CDR3 protein: CASSCRVREDGYTF
V gene: TRBV29-1; J gene: TRBJ2-7; D gene: NA; clone size: once; CDR3 DNA: TGCAGCGTTATCCCTCTGGGTTTAGCCTACGAGCAGTACTTC; CDR3 protein: CSVIPLGLAYEQYF
V gene: TRBV7-9; J gene: TRBJ2-7; D gene: TRBD2; clone size: NA; CDR3 DNA: TGTGCCAGCAGCACAGGGACTAGCGGGGCAGAAGAGCAGTACTTC; CDR3 protein: CASSTGTSGAEEQYF